These 21 T cell receptor beta chains came from one sample sequenced in a study of response to subunit inactivated influenza vaccine. TCRdb recomputed calls from the RT-PCR reads with MiXCR, one row per CDR3 protein. The sample gives 150,000 to 200,000 distinct CDR3 sequences, approximately 12% of which show up once; about 29% is in the top ten. These data also formed part of another study, on T cells expressing NK-cell markers. From that report: Scientists made TCR beta cDNA using 5'RACE template switching with UMIs.

The source material was CD8+ T cells sorted from PBMCs, sampled about 13 days after vaccination. These receptors originate from a man aged 45 to 65 who received an inactivated influenza vaccine.

The gene calls are TRBV6-5 and TRBJ1-2; no clear D. Trimming left V 4 bases short and J 8 bases short, with 20 bases between. The CDR3 spans 15 residues. Germline values: CDR1 MNHEY, CDR2 SVGAGI. CDR3 region: CASSSSNPTLGGYTF. CDR3 DNA sequence: TGTGCCAGCAGTTCCTCGAATCCGACCCTTGGCGGCTACACCTTC.

This clonotype was seen a few times. The CDR3 nucleotides read TGTGCCAGCAGCGTAGAATGGGGGTCCCCCGAGCAGTACTTC. Translating gives CASSVEWGSPEQYF. V gene TRBV9 combines with J gene TRBJ2-7, with D perhaps assigned TRBD1 or TRBD2 (5 bases each). The CDR3 covers 14 residues. Germline-derived CDR1 and CDR2 are SGDLS and YYNGEE. Trimming left V 0 bases short and J 6 bases short, with 13 bases between.

This clonotype has a count of ten or more. V is TRBV5-1 and J is TRBJ1-1; D is perhaps TRBD1 (5 bases). The V end was cut by 0 bases, the J end by 6 bases, with 12 bases between. The CDR3 contains 14 residues. CDR1 is SGHRS and CDR2 is YFSETQ in the germline V gene. The CDR3: CASSLAGGLSEAFF. CDR3 DNA sequence: TGCGCCAGCAGCTTGGCCGGGGGACTATCTGAAGCTTTCTTT.

Comment on this clonotype: A much larger clone is a single base away; this may be a read error. The V and J genes are TRBV20-1 and TRBJ2-7; D is perhaps TRBD2 (6 bases). Germline assignment: CDR1 DFQATT and CDR2 SNEGSKA (reference sequence). CDR3 length equals 13 residues. The CDR3 DNA reads as TGCAGTGCTAGGGAGGGGTCCTCCTACAAGCAGTACTTC. This codes for CSAREGSSYKQYF.

The chain combines TRBV4-3 with TRBJ2-7, with TRBD2 matching 11 bases. From germline, CDR1 is LGHNA and CDR2 YSLEER. The CDR3 runs to 17 residues. The ends lost 0 bases at V and 0 bases at J; junction bases unmatched: 4. The DNA of the CDR3 is TGCGCCAGCAGCCAAGAGTTGGGACTAGCGGTCTCCTACGAGCAGTACTTC. Protein product: CASSQELGLAVSYEQYF.

The rearrangement links TRBV28 to TRBJ1-5; D gene unclear. Germline lookup yields CDR1 MDHEN and CDR2 SYDVKM. This CDR3 comprises 15 residues. Trimming stripped 4 bases from V and 0 bases from J, with 10 bases between. The CDR3 DNA sequence: TGTGCCAGCAGTTCCGACACTTATAGCAATCAGCCCCAGCATTTT. This sequence encodes CASSSDTYSNQPQHF.

The table lists this clonotype with a few counts. V is TRBV7-9 and J is TRBJ1-2; no reliable D call. Trimming took 1 base from V and 3 from J, leaving 15 bases between them. Germline CDR1 reads SEHNR; CDR2 reads FQNEAQ (reference sequence). This CDR3 contains 16 residues. CDR3 DNA: TGTGCCAGCAGCTTAGTTCTCCCCGGCCTAGACTATGGCTACACCTTC. It yields the protein CASSLVLPGLDYGYTF. Full variable domain (missing parts from reference TRBV7-9 and TRBJ1-2): DTGVSQNPRHKITKRGQNVTFRCDPISEHNRLYWYRQTLGQGPEFLTYFQNEAQLEKSRLLSDRFSAERPKGSFSTLEIQRTEQGDSAMYLCASSLVLPGLDYGYTFGSGTRLTVV.

This clonotype showed up many times. V usage is TRBV12-3 or TRBV12-4 and J usage is TRBJ2-3; no clear D gene. The CDR3 consists of 12 residues. V lost 6 bases and J 6 bases, leaving 10 bases between the germline ends. The chain's CDR3 is CASSLFVDTQYF. The CDR3, as DNA: TGTGCCAGCAGCCTATTCGTGGATACGCAGTATTTT.

This clonotype was seen at least ten times. The chain uses TRBV3-1 and TRBJ2-7; the D gene is possibly TRBD2 (6 bases). CDR1 is LGHDT, CDR2 YNNKEL, per germline (reference sequence). Between the trimmed V and J ends, which lost 1 base and 3 bases, there was a span of 16 bases. The CDR3 covers 16 residues. This chain's CDR3 is CASSQVGVLAHYEQYF. The DNA of the CDR3 is TGTGCCAGCAGCCAAGTTGGGGTGCTAGCGCACTACGAGCAGTACTTC.

This clonotype was detected a few times. The chain combines TRBV7-9 with TRBJ2-1, with 7 bases aligning to TRBD2. This CDR3 has 15 amino acids. The V gene end was trimmed by 5 bases and the J gene end by 0 bases; junction bases not matched to a gene: 4. The germline V gene has CDR1 SEHNR and CDR2 FQNEAQ (reference sequence). DNA for the CDR3: TGTGCCAGCAGCCCCGGGACTAACTCCTACAATGAGCAGTTCTTC. Translation gives CASSPGTNSYNEQFF.

This clonotype was seen repeatedly, ten times or more. This chain uses TRBV7-9 with TRBJ1-1, with no clear D. The CDR3 totals 12 residues. Per the germline V gene, CDR1 is SEHNR and CDR2 is FQNEAQ (reference sequence). V lost 1 base and J lost 3, with 3 bases in between. This chain's CDR3 is CASSLVYTEAFF. The DNA for the CDR3 is TGTGCCAGCAGCTTAGTGTACACTGAAGCTTTCTTT.

The gene calls are TRBV5-4 and TRBJ2-3, with D perhaps matching TRBD2 (6 bases). The germline V gene has CDR1 SGHNT and CDR2 YYREEE (reference sequence). This CDR3 region has 14 residues. V was pared by 2 bases and J by 5 bases, with 12 bases between. The CDR3 DNA reads TGTGCCAGCAGCTTCGGAGGGGCAGGAGATACGCAGTATTTT. It encodes CASSFGGAGDTQYF.

The rearrangement links TRBV5-1 to TRBJ2-3; 15 bases fit TRBD2. CDR3 length equals 15 residues. The V gene end was trimmed by 3 bases and the J gene end by 4 bases; junction bases not matched to a gene: 0. The germline V gene encodes CDR1 SGHRS and CDR2 YFSETQ. DNA of the CDR3: TGCGCCAGCAGCTGGACTAGCGGGAGGGCAGATACGCAGTATTTT. Encoded protein: CASSWTSGRADTQYF.

The rearrangement joins TRBV6-2 or TRBV6-3 to TRBJ2-3; D remains ambiguous. Trimming took off 6 bases at V and 6 bases at J, with 7 bases between the two ends. Germline values: CDR1 MNHEY, CDR2 SVGEGT. The CDR3 spans 11 residues. For the CDR3, the DNA is TGTGCCAGCAGGAAGTCGGATACGCAGTATTTT. Protein: CASRKSDTQYF.

J is TRBJ1-4 and V is TRBV4-3; D remains unclear. The germline CDR1 and CDR2 sequences are LGHNA and YSLEER. Trimming took off 0 bases at V and 5 bases at J, with 13 bases between the two ends. The CDR3 runs 16 residues. CDR3 region: CASSQDLDLPNEKLFF. DNA for the CDR3: TGCGCCAGCAGCCAAGATCTCGACTTACCGAATGAAAAACTGTTTTTT.

In the case of this clonotype: Just one base apart from a much larger clone, this may be a read error. The DNA for the CDR3 is TGCGCCAGCGGCCAAGGGCCGAGCTCCTACAATGAGCAGTTCTTC. Its protein is CASGQGPSSYNEQFF. V and J are TRBV4-3 and TRBJ2-1; D uncertain. Per germline, CDR1 LGHNA and CDR2 YSLEER. CDR3 size: 15 residues.

V and J are TRBV29-1 and TRBJ1-1; tentatively, D is TRBD1 (6 bases). CDR3 length equals 12 residues. V shed 7 bases and J shed 5 bases, with 14 bases lying between them. CDR1 and CDR2 (germline): SQVTM, ANQGSEA. The CDR3 DNA sequence: TGCAGCGCAGAGCTACAGGGTACTGAAGCTTTCTTT. This sequence encodes CSAELQGTEAFF.

This clonotype was counted at least ten times. The V gene is TRBV4-1, the J gene TRBJ1-1; 8 bases are shared with TRBD1. Germline V lookup: CDR1 MGHRA, CDR2 YSYEKL. There are 14 residues in the CDR3. Trimming removed 4 bases from V and 5 bases from J; junction bases left unmatched: 6. This CDR3 is CASSLRTGQTEAFF. CDR3 bases: TGCGCCAGCAGCCTACGGACAGGGCAGACTGAAGCTTTCTTT.

The rearrangement links TRBV7-8 to TRBJ2-1; D remains ambiguous. The CDR3 spans 14 residues. V lost 2 bases to trimming and J lost 1 base, with 6 bases between them. Germline V CDR1 and CDR2: SGHVS, FQNEAQ. This chain's CDR3 is CASSLSTSYNEQFF. Written as DNA, the CDR3 is TGTGCCAGCAGCTTATCAACATCCTACAATGAGCAGTTCTTC.

This clonotype has only a few counts. This rearrangement joins TRBV6-2 or TRBV6-3 to TRBJ2-7; unclear D gene. The CDR3 consists of 11 residues. The V gene's germline CDR1 is MNHEY and CDR2 SVGEGT. Trimming took off 5 bases at V and 6 bases at J, with 8 bases between the two ends. CDR3 sequence (DNA): TGTGCCAGCAGTCAAGGCCTCGAGCAGTACTTC. Protein product: CASSQGLEQYF.

This clonotype came up once. This sequence joins TRBV10-2 and TRBJ2-7, with TRBD1 as a possible D gene (6 bases). Germline values: CDR1 WSHSY, CDR2 SAAADI. With 5 bases removed from V and 4 bases from J, the gap between germline ends came to 9 bases. This CDR3 is built from 12 residues. CDR3 sequence: CASSRDIYEQYF. DNA of the CDR3: TGCGCCAGCAGTCGGGACATTTACGAGCAGTACTTC.